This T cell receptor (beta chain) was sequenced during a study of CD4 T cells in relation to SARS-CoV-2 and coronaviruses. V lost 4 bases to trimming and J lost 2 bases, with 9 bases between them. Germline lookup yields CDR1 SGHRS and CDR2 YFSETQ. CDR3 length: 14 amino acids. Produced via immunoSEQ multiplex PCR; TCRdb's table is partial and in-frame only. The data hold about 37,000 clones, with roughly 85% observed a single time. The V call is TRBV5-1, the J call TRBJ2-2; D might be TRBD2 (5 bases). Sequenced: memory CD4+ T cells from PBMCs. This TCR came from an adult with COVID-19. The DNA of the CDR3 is TGCGCCAGCAGCACCGGGATCAACACCGGGGAGCTGTTTTTT. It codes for CASSTGINTGELFF.